There are many counts of the clone carrying this TCR beta chain. The antigen remains undetermined. The V and J ends lost 5 bases and 11 bases respectively, with 24 bases between them. Germline CDR1 reads MNHNS; CDR2 reads SASEGT. This CDR3 comprises 15 residues. The sample belongs to a study of T cells in Graves' hyperthyroidism and ophthalmopathy. Across the study: Prior to any treatment, at the point of initial diagnosis, peripheral blood was collected. Findings and limits, study-wide: Most thyroid-expanded clonotypes above 0.001 were also found in blood. A median 6.5 months before onset, the model predicted ophthalmopathy.

The study included ophthalmopathy patients with Clinical Activity Score at least 3, NOSPECS grade at least 4 and duration under 3 months. RNA transcripts served as the template for amplifying TCR beta CDR3 regions. The study used the HTBI primer set for a first-round RT-PCR of the TCR CDR3. TCRdb processed the multiplex PCR reads anew with MiXCR; each CDR3 protein has one entry. This table has around 690,000 distinct CDR3 sequences, less than 25% appearing once. J is TRBJ1-1 and V is TRBV6-1; D might be TRBD1 (6 bases). Sequencing was carried out using blood. The receptor was isolated from a young man with Graves' ophthalmopathy. The CDR3 region has the DNA TGTGCCAGCAGTAGCCGCCGGGACACGGGAGGAAGGGCTTTCTTT. Translated: CASSSRRDTGGRAFF.